This T cell receptor (beta chain) was identified in a study of long-term antiretroviral therapy in people with HIV. About the research overall: First collections came about a decade before the 2015 immediate-ART recommendation.

V trimming: 5 bases; J trimming: 5 bases; junction bases outside the gene matches: 11. This CDR3 has 15 residues. From germline, CDR1 is KGHSH and CDR2 LQKENI. immunoSEQ v3.0 was run at survey level. The method was immunoSEQ multiplex PCR; TCRdb's version includes in-frame clones alone and lacks a portion of them. The sample has 20,000 to 25,000 clones; around four fifths are singletons. Study-level findings and limits: The data indicate that diversity increased after ART but remained below transplant donor controls. Versus controls, repertoires in people with HIV had narrower CDR3 length ranges.

A word on this clone: Its antigen is unidentified.

The gene calls are TRBV18 and TRBJ2-7; the match to TRBD2 covers 8 bases. The sample consisted of unsorted PBMCs, taken 0.5 years after starting antiretroviral therapy. This clonotype was obtained from a man between 18 and 35 years old with HIV. The CDR3 bases are TGTGCCAGCTCATTTATCGGGACTAGGGGGGACGAGCAGTACTTC. Translation: CASSFIGTRGDEQYF.